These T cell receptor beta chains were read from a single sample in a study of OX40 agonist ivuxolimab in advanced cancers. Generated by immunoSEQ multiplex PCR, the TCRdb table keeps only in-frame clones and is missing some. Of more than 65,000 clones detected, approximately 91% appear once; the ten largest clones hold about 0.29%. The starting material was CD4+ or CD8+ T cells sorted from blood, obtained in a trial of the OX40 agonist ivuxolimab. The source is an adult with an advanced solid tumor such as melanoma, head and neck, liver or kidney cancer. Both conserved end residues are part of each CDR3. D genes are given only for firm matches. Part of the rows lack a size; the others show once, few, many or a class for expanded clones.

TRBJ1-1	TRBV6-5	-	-	TGTGCCAGCAGTTACCAAGACAGGTTTGAAGCTTTCTTT	CASSYQDRFEAFF
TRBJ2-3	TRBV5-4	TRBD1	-	TGTGCCAGCAGCTTCCTCTCAGGGGGCCTCACAGATACGCAGTATTTT	CASSFLSGGLTDTQYF
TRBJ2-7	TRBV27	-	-	TGTGCCAGCAAAAGACTAGAAGCCTACGAGCAGTACTTC	CASKRLEAYEQYF
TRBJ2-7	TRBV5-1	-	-	TGCGCCAGCAGCTTGGTAACAGGGTACGAGCAGTACTTC	CASSLVTGYEQYF
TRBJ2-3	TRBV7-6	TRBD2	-	TGTGCCAGCAGTTCGTCAATAACTAGCGGGAAAGATACGCAGTATTTT	CASSSSITSGKDTQYF
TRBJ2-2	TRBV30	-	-	TGTGCCTGGAGTTTACAGGGAACCACCGGGGAGCTGTTTTTT	CAWSLQGTTGELFF
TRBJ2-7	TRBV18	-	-	TGTGCCAGCTCACCGACTACGGTAGGACTTCAGGAGCAGTACTTC	CASSPTTVGLQEQYF
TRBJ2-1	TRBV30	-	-	TGTGCCGGACGGCGGGCTTTGAATGAGCAGTTCTTC	CAGRRALNEQFF
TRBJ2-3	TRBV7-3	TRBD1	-	TGTGCCAGCAGCCCCGACAGGGTTCGGGATACGCAGTATTTT	CASSPDRVRDTQYF
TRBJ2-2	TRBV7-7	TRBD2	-	TGTGCCAGCAGCCCGGGACTAGCCACCGGGGAGCTGTTTTTT	CASSPGLATGELFF
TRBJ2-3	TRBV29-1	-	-	TGCAGCGTTGCTAGTGCAGATACGCAGTATTTT	CSVASADTQYF
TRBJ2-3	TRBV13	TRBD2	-	TGTGCCAGCAGCTTATATAGCGGGAGGGCCCCCGATACGCAGTATTTT	CASSLYSGRAPDTQYF
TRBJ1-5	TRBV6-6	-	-	TGTGCCAGCAGCAAACAGGGCAATCAGCCCCAGCATTTT	CASSKQGNQPQHF
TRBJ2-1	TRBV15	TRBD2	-	TGTGCCACCAGCACTTGGACTAGCGGGACTAGCTATGAGCAGTTCTTC	CATSTWTSGTSYEQFF
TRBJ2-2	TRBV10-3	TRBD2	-	TGTGCCATCAGACCCCGGGGGGGCACCGGGGAGCTGTTTTTT	CAIRPRGGTGELFF
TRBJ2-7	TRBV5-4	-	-	TGTGCCAGCAGCTTGGGGGGGGCGCACGAGCAGTACTTC	CASSLGGAHEQYF
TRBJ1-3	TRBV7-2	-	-	TGTGCCAGCAGTCAAAACAGGAGGCCCTCTGGAAACACCATATATTTT	CASSQNRRPSGNTIYF
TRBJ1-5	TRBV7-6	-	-	TGTGCCAGCAGCTTAGAAGCTGGGGCCAATCAGCCCCAGCATTTT	CASSLEAGANQPQHF
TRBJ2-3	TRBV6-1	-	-	TGTGCCAGCAGTGAAGGGTGGATCTACACAGATACGCAGTATTTT	CASSEGWIYTDTQYF
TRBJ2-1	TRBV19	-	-	TGTGCCAGTACCGGGTCAGGGGGGGCACTGCCGCCTGAGCAGTTCTTC	CASTGSGGALPPEQFF
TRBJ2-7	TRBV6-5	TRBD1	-	TGTGCCAGCAGTCGACAGGGGTTTGACTACGAGCAGTACTTC	CASSRQGFDYEQYF
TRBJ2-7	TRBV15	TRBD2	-	TGTGCCACCAGAGCCGGGACGGGAGGGCTGTTCTACGAGCAGTACTTC	CATRAGTGGLFYEQYF
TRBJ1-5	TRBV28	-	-	TGTGCCAGCAGCTTAAGACTCCCCCATCAGCCCCAGCATTTT	CASSLRLPHQPQHF
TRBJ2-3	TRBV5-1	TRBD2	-	TGCGCCAGCAGCCACGGACTAGCGGGCAGCACAGATACGCAGTATTTT	CASSHGLAGSTDTQYF
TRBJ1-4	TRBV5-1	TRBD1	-	TGCGCCAGCAGATCCCGAACCGCAGGGGGTAATGAAAAACTGTTTTTT	CASRSRTAGGNEKLFF
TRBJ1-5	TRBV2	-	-	TGTGCCAACTGGGTTATTGGCAGTGCCTATAGCAATCAGCCCCAGCATTTT	CANWVIGSAYSNQPQHF
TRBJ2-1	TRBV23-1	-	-	TGCGCCAGCAGTCAATCGTTTACAGGGAATGAGCAGTTCTTC	CASSQSFTGNEQFF
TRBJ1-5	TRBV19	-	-	TGTGCCAGTAGTATCCCACAGGGTCAGCCCCAGCATTTT	CASSIPQGQPQHF
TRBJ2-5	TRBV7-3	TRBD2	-	TGTGCCAGCAGCTTAACGGCGGGACTAGCGGGAGGGAAGGAGACCCAGTACTTC	CASSLTAGLAGGKETQYF
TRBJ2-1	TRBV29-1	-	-	TGCAGCGCCGGACGGGAGAGGCTCTCCTACAATGAGCAGTTCTTC	CSAGRERLSYNEQFF
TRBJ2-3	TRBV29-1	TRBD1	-	TGCAGCGTAGGACAGGGTGTAGGGTTCACAGATACGCAGTATTTT	CSVGQGVGFTDTQYF
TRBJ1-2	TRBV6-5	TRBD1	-	TGTGCCAGCAGTTTACAGGGGAGGGGCTACACCTTC	CASSLQGRGYTF
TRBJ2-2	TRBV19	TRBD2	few	TGTGCCAGTAGTAGGACTAGCGGGAGGCCCCGTATCACCGGGGAGCTGTTTTTT	CASSRTSGRPRITGELFF
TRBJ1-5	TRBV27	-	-	TGTGCCACCTCGAGGGCGGGAAGCAATCAGCCCCAGCATTTT	CATSRAGSNQPQHF
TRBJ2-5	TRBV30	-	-	TGTGCCTGGAGCAAGGGGAGGCAGGGTGGAGAGACCCAGTACTTC	CAWSKGRQGGETQYF
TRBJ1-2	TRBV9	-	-	TGTGCCAGCAGCGTAGTGGCAAGCCCTAACTATGGCTACACCTTC	CASSVVASPNYGYTF
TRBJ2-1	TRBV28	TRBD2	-	TGTGCCAGCAGTTTAGACGCTGTTGGGACTAGCGGGAGGGCGAACTACAATGAGCAGTTCTTC	CASSLDAVGTSGRANYNEQFF
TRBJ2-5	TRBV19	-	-	TGTGCCAGTAGTATTTCGGAGGGGGCAGGGGAGACCCAGTACTTC	CASSISEGAGETQYF
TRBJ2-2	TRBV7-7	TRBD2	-	TGTGCTAGCAGCCTCGGGACTAGCGGGAGTGGCGGGGAGCTGTTTTTT	CASSLGTSGSGGELFF
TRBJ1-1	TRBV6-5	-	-	TGTGCCAGCACTCGGGGGGACACTGAAGCTTTCTTT	CASTRGDTEAFF
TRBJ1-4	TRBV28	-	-	TGTGCCAGCAGTTCTCTCTCAGGGACGGGTAATGAAAAACTGTTTTTT	CASSSLSGTGNEKLFF
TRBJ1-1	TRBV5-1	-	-	TGCGCCAGCAGCTTGGACGGGCAGGGGACCTTAATGAACACTGAAGCTTTCTTT	CASSLDGQGTLMNTEAFF
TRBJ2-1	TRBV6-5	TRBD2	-	TGTGCCAGCAGTTACGCGGGACTAGCGTACAATGAGCAGTTCTTC	CASSYAGLAYNEQFF
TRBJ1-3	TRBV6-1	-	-	TGTGCCAGCACTGGCAGTACCTCTGGAAACACCATATATTTT	CASTGSTSGNTIYF
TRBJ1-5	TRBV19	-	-	TGTGCCAGTAGTATGTTTACCAGTATTGATCAGCCCCAGCATTTT	CASSMFTSIDQPQHF
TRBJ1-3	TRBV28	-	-	TGTGCCAGCACTCGCGTAAGGGGTTCTGGAAACACCATATATTTT	CASTRVRGSGNTIYF
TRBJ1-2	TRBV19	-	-	TGTGCCAGTAGTATCGACAGGAGGGACTATGGCTACACCTTC	CASSIDRRDYGYTF
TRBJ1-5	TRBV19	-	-	TGTGCCAGTAGTGGGAGCAGAAACGGCCAGCCCCAGCATTTT	CASSGSRNGQPQHF
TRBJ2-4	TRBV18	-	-	TGTGCCAGCTCACCACCGATGGCTAGCGACAAAAACATTCAGTACTTC	CASSPPMASDKNIQYF
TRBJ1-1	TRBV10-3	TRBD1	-	TGTGCCATCAGGGGGACAGGAGACATGAACACTGAAGCTTTCTTT	CAIRGTGDMNTEAFF
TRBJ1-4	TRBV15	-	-	TGTGCCACCAGCACCAAGGGCAGAAGAAAACTGTTTTTT	CATSTKGRRKLFF
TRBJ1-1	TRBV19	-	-	TGTGCCAGTAGTAATAGGGGTCCTGAAGCTTTCTTT	CASSNRGPEAFF
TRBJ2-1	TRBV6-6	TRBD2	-	TGTGCCAGCAGTCCCCCGGGTAGCGGGAGAGTAAATGAGCAGTTCTTC	CASSPPGSGRVNEQFF